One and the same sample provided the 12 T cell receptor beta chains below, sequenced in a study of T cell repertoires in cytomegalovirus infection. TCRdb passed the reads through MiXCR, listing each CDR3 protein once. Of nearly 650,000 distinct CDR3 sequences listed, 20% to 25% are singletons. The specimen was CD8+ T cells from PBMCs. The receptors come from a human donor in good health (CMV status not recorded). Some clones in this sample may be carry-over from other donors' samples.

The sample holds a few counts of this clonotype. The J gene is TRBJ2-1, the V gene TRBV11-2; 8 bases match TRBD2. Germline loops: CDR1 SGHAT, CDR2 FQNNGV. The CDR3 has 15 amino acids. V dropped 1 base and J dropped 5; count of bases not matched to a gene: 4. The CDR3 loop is CASSLGAGGHNEQFF. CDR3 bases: TGTGCCAGCAGCTTAGGTGCGGGGGGCCACAATGAGCAGTTCTTC.

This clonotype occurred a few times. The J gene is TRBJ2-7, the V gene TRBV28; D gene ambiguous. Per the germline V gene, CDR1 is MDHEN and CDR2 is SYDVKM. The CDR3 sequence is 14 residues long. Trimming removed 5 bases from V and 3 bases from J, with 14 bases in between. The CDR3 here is CASSPTTLYYEQYV. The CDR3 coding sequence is TGTGCCAGCAGTCCTACGACACTTTACTACGAGCAGTACGTC.

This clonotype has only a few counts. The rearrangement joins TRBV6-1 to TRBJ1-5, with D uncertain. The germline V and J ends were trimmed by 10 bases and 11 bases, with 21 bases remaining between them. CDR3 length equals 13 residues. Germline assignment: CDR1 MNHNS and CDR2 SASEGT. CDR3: CATATPPWWTQHF. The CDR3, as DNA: TGTGCCACAGCCACCCCGCCCTGGTGGACCCAGCATTTT.

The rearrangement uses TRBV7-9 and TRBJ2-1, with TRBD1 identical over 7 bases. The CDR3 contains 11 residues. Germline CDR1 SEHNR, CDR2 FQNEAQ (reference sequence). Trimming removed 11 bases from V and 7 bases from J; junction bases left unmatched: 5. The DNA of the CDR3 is TGTGCCGGCCAGACAGGGAATGAGCAGTTCTTC. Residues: CAGQTGNEQFF. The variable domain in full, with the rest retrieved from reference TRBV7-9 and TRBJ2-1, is DTGVSQNPRHKITKRGQNVTFRCDPISEHNRLYWYRQTLGQGPEFLTYFQNEAQLEKSRLLSDRFSAERPKGSFSTLEIQRTEQGDSAMYLCAGQTGNEQFFGPGTRLTVL.

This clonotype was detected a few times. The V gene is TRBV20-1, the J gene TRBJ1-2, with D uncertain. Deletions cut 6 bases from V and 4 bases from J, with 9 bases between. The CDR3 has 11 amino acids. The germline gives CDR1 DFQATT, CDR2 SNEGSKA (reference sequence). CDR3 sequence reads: CSATPLYGYTF. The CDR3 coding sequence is TGCAGTGCAACCCCACTCTATGGCTACACCTTC.

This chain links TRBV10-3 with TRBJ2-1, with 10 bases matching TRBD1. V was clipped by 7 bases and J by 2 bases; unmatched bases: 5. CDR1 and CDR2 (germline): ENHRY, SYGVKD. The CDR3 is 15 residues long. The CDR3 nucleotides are TGTGCCATCATCGCGGGACAGGGGCCCTACAATGAGCAGTTCTTC. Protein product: CAIIAGQGPYNEQFF.

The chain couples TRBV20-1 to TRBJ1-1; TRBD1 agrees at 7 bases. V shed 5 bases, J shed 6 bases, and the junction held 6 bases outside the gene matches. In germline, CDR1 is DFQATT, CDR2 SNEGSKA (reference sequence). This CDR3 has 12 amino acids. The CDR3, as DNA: TGCAGTGCTCCTGACACAGGGGCTGAAGCTTTCTTT. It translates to CSAPDTGAEAFF.

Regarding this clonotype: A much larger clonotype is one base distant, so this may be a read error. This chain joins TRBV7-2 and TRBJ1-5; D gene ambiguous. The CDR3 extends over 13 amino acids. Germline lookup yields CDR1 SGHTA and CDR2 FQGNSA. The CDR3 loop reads CANSLDPRRPQHF. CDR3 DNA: TGTGCCAACAGCCTCGACCCCCGCCGGCCCCAGCATTTT.

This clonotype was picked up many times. CDR3 nucleotides: TGTGCCAGCAGTTTCGCCGGGCCCCAAGAGACCCAGTACTTC. This translates into CASSFAGPQETQYF. The chain is built from TRBV7-8 and TRBJ2-5; no reliable D call. The V gene's germline CDR1 is SGHVS and CDR2 FQNEAQ. This CDR3 comprises 14 residues. Trimming removed 6 bases at V and 1 base at J, with 12 bases between.

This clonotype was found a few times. The CDR3 protein is CASSPFRSSYNEQFF. CDR3 coding DNA: TGTGCCAGCAGCCCGTTCAGGAGCTCCTACAATGAGCAGTTCTTC. V usage is TRBV11-1 and J usage is TRBJ2-1; D not certain. The ends were cut back, 5 bases at V and 0 bases at J, with 11 bases in the middle. CDR1 is SGHAT, CDR2 FQDESV, per germline (reference sequence). This CDR3 spans 15 amino acids.

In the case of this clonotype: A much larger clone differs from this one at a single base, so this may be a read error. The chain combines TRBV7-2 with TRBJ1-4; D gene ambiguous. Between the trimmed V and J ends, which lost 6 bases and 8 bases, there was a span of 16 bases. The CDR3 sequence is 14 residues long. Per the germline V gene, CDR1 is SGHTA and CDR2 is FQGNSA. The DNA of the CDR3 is TGTGCCAGCAGTCATTCGAGCATGGACGAAAAACTGTTTTTT. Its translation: CASSHSSMDEKLFF.

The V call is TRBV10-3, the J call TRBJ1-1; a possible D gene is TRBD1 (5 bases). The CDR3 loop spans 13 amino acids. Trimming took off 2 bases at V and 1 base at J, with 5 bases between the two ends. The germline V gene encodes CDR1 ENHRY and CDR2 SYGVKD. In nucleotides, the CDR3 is TGTGCCATCAGTGAGGACAGGAACACTGAAGCTTTCTTT. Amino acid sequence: CAISEDRNTEAFF.